Here is one TCR beta chain with its context. The junction departs from germline at one end; a sequencing error may be responsible. Germline V CDR1 and CDR2: KGHDR, SFDVKD. The CDR3 sequence is 9 residues long. The data are from a study of blood T cell repertoires in COVID-19. Study as a whole: The samples span acute and convalescent COVID-19 from the United States, Italy and Spain. From T cells, B-cell-depleted T cells, or PBMCs came the material, which was cDNA or gDNA.

Original processing methods: Quantification of nucleated cells was approximated via reference gene primer amplification. Produced via immunoSEQ multiplex PCR; TCRdb's table is partial and in-frame only. V and J calls and clone size follow that table, whereas D and trimming were derived from the DNA. The table records just over 250,000 clones, about 85% of them present only once. The chain combines TRBV24-1 with TRBJ1-2; TRBD1 agrees at 8 bases. The receptor's source is a man aged 60 to 69 who had recovered from COVID-19. The sample was peripheral blood. The CDR3 bases are TGTGCCACCAATGGGACAGGCCCTTTC. This translates into CATNGTGPF.